The rows below give T cell receptor beta chains drawn from one sample of a study of shared clonotypes between healthy human individuals. The data were produced by immunoSEQ multiplex PCR, yet TCRdb's version contains in-frame clones alone and is incomplete. The sample lists about 2.4 million clones; more than 80% were seen once. The specimen sequenced was naive CD4+ T cells sorted from blood. All receptors come from a man aged 18 to 29 in good health. Both conserved end residues are part of each CDR3. Each record gives: J gene, V gene, clone size, D gene, CDR3 protein, CDR3 DNA. The D gene is left open where the match is weak. Clone sizes are given selectively: once, few, many, or a class where the clone is expanded.

j_call: TRBJ1-1
v_call: TRBV18
clone_size: .
d_call: TRBD1
cdr3_aa: CASSTTGGGSEAFF
cdr3_nt: TGTGCCAGCTCAACGACAGGGGGCGGATCTGAAGCTTTCTTT

j_call: TRBJ1-5
v_call: TRBV10-3
clone_size: .
d_call: TRBD1
cdr3_aa: CAISDRGRQPQHF
cdr3_nt: TGTGCCATCAGCGACAGGGGGAGACAGCCCCAGCATTTT

j_call: TRBJ2-5
v_call: TRBV6-1
clone_size: .
d_call: .
cdr3_aa: CASRPWDIETQYF
cdr3_nt: TGTGCCAGCCGGCCTTGGGATATAGAGACCCAGTACTTC

j_call: TRBJ2-5
v_call: TRBV5-1
clone_size: .
d_call: TRBD2
cdr3_aa: CASSLLAGQETQYF
cdr3_nt: TGCGCCAGCAGCTTGCTAGCGGGACAAGAGACCCAGTACTTC

j_call: TRBJ1-1
v_call: TRBV6-4
clone_size: .
d_call: .
cdr3_aa: CASSDFDRMNTEAFF
cdr3_nt: TGTGCCAGCAGTGACTTCGACAGGATGAACACTGAAGCTTTCTTT

j_call: TRBJ1-6
v_call: TRBV5-1
clone_size: .
d_call: .
cdr3_aa: CASSFGSRVADSPLHF
cdr3_nt: TGCGCCAGCAGCTTTGGGTCCAGGGTGGCCGATTCACCCCTCCACTTT

j_call: TRBJ2-5
v_call: TRBV11-2
clone_size: .
d_call: .
cdr3_aa: CASSLVLAETQYF
cdr3_nt: TGTGCCAGCAGCTTAGTTTTGGCGGAGACCCAGTACTTC

j_call: TRBJ2-7
v_call: TRBV5-4
clone_size: .
d_call: .
cdr3_aa: CASSPRTGTLYEQYF
cdr3_nt: TGTGCCAGCAGCCCACGGACGGGGACCCTGTACGAGCAGTACTTC

j_call: TRBJ2-3
v_call: TRBV5-1
clone_size: .
d_call: TRBD1
cdr3_aa: CASSARTGHTDTQYF
cdr3_nt: TGCGCCAGCAGCGCCCGGACAGGACACACAGATACGCAGTATTTT

j_call: TRBJ2-1
v_call: TRBV19
clone_size: .
d_call: .
cdr3_aa: CATNPGWGKSDEQFF
cdr3_nt: TGTGCCACCAACCCCGGTTGGGGAAAGTCCGATGAGCAGTTCTTC

j_call: TRBJ1-4
v_call: TRBV20-1
clone_size: .
d_call: TRBD1
cdr3_aa: CSARDSEKLFF
cdr3_nt: TGCAGTGCTCGGGACAGCGAGAAACTGTTTTTT

j_call: TRBJ2-1
v_call: TRBV10-3
clone_size: .
d_call: TRBD1
cdr3_aa: CAISFTTGGNEQFF
cdr3_nt: TGTGCCATCAGTTTCACGACAGGGGGCAATGAGCAGTTCTTC

j_call: TRBJ2-1
v_call: TRBV7-2
clone_size: .
d_call: .
cdr3_aa: CASSSPDPTLVQFF
cdr3_nt: TGTGCCAGCAGCTCCCCCGACCCAACTCTCGTACAGTTCTTC

j_call: TRBJ2-5
v_call: TRBV30
clone_size: .
d_call: .
cdr3_aa: CAWSVGRARETQYF
cdr3_nt: TGTGCCTGGAGTGTAGGCAGGGCGAGAGAGACCCAGTACTTC

j_call: TRBJ2-1
v_call: TRBV20-1
clone_size: .
d_call: .
cdr3_aa: CSASLNEQFF
cdr3_nt: TGCAGTGCTAGTCTCAATGAGCAGTTCTTC

j_call: TRBJ2-1
v_call: TRBV5-1
clone_size: few
d_call: .
cdr3_aa: CASSPQGNEQFF
cdr3_nt: TGCGCCAGCAGCCCCCAGGGGAATGAGCAGTTCTTC

j_call: TRBJ2-7
v_call: TRBV6-5
clone_size: once
d_call: .
cdr3_aa: CATLSYEQYF
cdr3_nt: TGTGCCACACTCTCCTACGAGCAGTACTTC

j_call: TRBJ1-2
v_call: TRBV7-4
clone_size: .
d_call: .
cdr3_aa: CASSYPYARKTYGYTF
cdr3_nt: TGTGCCAGCAGCTATCCATATGCTCGAAAGACCTATGGCTACACCTTC

j_call: TRBJ1-6
v_call: TRBV5-4
clone_size: .
d_call: .
cdr3_aa: CASSPGNSPLHF
cdr3_nt: TGTGCCAGCAGCCCAGGGAATTCACCCCTCCACTTT

j_call: TRBJ1-5
v_call: TRBV6-1
clone_size: .
d_call: .
cdr3_aa: CASSEAIGGTSNQPQHF
cdr3_nt: TGTGCCAGCAGTGAAGCGATAGGAGGGACTAGCAATCAGCCCCAGCATTTT

j_call: TRBJ2-7
v_call: TRBV7-2
clone_size: .
d_call: .
cdr3_aa: CASSLVRLSYEQYF
cdr3_nt: TGTGCCAGCAGCTTAGTTAGACTTTCCTACGAGCAGTACTTC